This TCR beta chain was found in a study of vaccination and CD4 T cells after COVID-19. About the research overall: Samples taken post-COVID came a median about 100 days after diagnosis, ranging from 35 to 161.

Turning to this clonotype: No antigen is known for it.

Treatment described: approximately nine-day PBMC culture with coronavirus spike peptide pools or control peptides (ViraFEST assay). At days 3 and 7, half the medium was exchanged for fresh IL-2 medium. Study-wide findings and caveats: Convalescent patients' median share of reactive clones seen only post-vaccination was 85% to 90%.

V lost 3 bases and J 4 bases, leaving 7 bases between the germline ends. CDR1 and CDR2 (germline): SGHNT, YENEEA. CDR3 length: 13 residues. Sequenced with the Oncomine TCR Beta short-read assay was DNA taken from cultured CD4+ T cells. TCRdb reprocessed the PCR reads with MiXCR, giving one entry per CDR3 protein. The sample has approximately 15,000 distinct CDR3 sequences, 48% seen once. The sequenced material came from CD4+ T cells from blood, cultured in vitro. This receptor was taken from a human donor who had recovered from COVID-19. V is TRBV11-3 and J is TRBJ1-5, with D unclear. CDR3 sequence (DNA): TGTGCCAGCAGCTTCAGAGATAATCAGCCCCAGCATTTT. Translated: CASSFRDNQPQHF.